This T cell receptor beta chain is drawn from a study of response to subunit inactivated influenza vaccine. TCRdb re-called the RT-PCR reads with MiXCR, one entry per CDR3 protein. The sample contains more than 450,000 distinct CDR3 sequences, under 9% of which appear only once. The V and J ends lost 3 bases and 4 bases respectively, with 9 bases between them. The CDR3 runs to 13 residues. This clonotype was found many times. Antigen unknown. Broader study findings: Authors suggested that a seasonal influenza vaccination recruits few new T cells each time.

The TCR was taken from a man aged 50 to 69 who received an inactivated influenza vaccine. The chain joins TRBV12-3 or TRBV12-4 to TRBJ1-1; D is possibly TRBD1 (5 bases). The specimen was PBMCs from blood, collected around 25 months after vaccination. CDR3 in DNA: TGTGCCAGCAGTTTCTCCCAGGGCACTGAAGCTTTCTTT. This encodes CASSFSQGTEAFF.